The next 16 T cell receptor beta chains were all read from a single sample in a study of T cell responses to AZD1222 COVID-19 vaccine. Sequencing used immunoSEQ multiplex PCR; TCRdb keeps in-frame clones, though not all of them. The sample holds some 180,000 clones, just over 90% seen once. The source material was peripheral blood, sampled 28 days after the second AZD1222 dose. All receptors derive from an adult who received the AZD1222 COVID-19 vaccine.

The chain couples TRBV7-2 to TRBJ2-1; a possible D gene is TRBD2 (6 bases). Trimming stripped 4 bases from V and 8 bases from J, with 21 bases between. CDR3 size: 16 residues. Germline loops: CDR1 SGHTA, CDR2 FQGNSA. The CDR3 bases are TGTGCCAGCAGCTATACCTACCCCTCGGAGGGGTATGAGCAGTTCTTC. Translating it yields CASSYTYPSEGYEQFF.

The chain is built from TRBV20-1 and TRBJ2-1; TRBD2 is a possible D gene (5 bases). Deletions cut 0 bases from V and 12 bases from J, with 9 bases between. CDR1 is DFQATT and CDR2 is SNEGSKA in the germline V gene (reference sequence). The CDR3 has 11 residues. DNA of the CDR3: TGCAGTGCTAGAGAATTAGCGTCGCAGTTCTTC. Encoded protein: CSARELASQFF.

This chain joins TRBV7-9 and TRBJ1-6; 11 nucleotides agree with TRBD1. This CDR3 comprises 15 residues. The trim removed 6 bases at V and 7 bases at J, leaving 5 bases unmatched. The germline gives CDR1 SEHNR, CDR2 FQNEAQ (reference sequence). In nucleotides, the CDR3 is TGTGCCAGCAGAACCGGGACAGGGGGAAATTCACCCCTCCACTTT. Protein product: CASRTGTGGNSPLHF. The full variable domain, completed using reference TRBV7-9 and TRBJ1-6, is DTGVSQNPRHKITKRGQNVTFRCDPISEHNRLYWYRQTLGQGPEFLTYFQNEAQLEKSRLLSDRFSAERPKGSFSTLEIQRTEQGDSAMYLCASRTGTGGNSPLHFGNGTRLTVT.

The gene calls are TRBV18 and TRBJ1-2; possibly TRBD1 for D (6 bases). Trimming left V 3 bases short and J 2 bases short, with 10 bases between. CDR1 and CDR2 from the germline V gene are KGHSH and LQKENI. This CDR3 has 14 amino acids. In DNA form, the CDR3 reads TGTGCCAGCTCACCGTCCAGGGGAAACTATGGCTACACCTTC. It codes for CASSPSRGNYGYTF.

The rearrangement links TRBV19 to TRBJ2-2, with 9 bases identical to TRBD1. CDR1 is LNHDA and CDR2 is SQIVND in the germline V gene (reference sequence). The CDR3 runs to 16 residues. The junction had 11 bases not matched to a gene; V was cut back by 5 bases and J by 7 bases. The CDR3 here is CASSPPWTGEVGELFF. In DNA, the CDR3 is TGTGCCAGTAGTCCCCCATGGACAGGGGAAGTCGGGGAGCTGTTTTTT.

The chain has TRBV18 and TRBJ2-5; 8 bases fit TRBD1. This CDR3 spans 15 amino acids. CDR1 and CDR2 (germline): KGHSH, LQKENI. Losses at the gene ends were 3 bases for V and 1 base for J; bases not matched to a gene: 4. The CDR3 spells CASSPRQGPQETQYF. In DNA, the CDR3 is TGTGCCAGCTCACCCCGACAGGGGCCCCAAGAGACCCAGTACTTC. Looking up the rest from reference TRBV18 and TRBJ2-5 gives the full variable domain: NAGVMQNPRHLVRRRGQEARLRCSPMKGHSHVYWYRQLPEEGLKFMVYLQKENIIDESGMPKERFSAEFPKEGPSILRIQQVVRGDSAAYFCASSPRQGPQETQYFGPGTRLLVL.

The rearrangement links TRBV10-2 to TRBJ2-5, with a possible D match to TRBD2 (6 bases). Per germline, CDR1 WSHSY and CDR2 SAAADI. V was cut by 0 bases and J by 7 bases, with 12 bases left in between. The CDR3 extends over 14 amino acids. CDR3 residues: CASSESPGALTQYF. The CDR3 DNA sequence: TGCGCCAGCAGTGAGTCTCCGGGAGCGTTGACCCAGTACTTC.

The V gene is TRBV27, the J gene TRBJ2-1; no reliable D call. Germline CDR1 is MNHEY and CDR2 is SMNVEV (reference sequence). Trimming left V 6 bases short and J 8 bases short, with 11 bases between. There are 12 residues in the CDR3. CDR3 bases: TGTGCCAGCAGGGGGAATCGCTATGAGCAGTTCTTC. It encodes CASRGNRYEQFF.

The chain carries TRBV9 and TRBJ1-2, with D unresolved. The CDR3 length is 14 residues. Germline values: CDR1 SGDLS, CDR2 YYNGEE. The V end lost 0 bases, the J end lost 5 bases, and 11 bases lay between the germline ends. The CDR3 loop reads CASSVVQRLYGYTF. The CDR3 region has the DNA TGTGCCAGCAGCGTAGTACAGCGCCTGTATGGCTACACCTTC. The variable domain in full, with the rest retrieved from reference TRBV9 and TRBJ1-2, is DSGVTQTPKHLITATGQRVTLRCSPRSGDLSVYWYQQSLDQGLQFLIQYYNGEERAKGNILERFSAQQFPDLHSELNLSSLELGDSALYFCASSVVQRLYGYTFGSGTRLTVV.

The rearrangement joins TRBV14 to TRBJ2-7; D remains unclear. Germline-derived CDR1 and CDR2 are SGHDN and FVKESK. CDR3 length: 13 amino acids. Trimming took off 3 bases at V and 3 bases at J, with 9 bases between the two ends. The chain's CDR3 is CASSQELLYEQYF. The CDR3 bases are TGTGCCAGCAGCCAGGAACTCCTCTACGAGCAGTACTTC.

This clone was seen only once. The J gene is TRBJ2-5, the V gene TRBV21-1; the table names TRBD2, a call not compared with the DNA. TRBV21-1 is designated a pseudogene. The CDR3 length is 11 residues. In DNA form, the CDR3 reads TGTGCCAGCAGCAACCGAGAGACCCAGTACTTC. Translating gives CASSNRETQYF.

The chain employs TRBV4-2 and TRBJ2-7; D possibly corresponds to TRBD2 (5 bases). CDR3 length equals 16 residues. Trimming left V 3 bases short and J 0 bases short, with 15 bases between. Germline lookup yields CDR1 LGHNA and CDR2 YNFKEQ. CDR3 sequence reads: CASSQPEGASSYEQYF. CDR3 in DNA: TGTGCCAGCAGCCAGCCAGAGGGAGCGAGCTCCTACGAGCAGTACTTC.

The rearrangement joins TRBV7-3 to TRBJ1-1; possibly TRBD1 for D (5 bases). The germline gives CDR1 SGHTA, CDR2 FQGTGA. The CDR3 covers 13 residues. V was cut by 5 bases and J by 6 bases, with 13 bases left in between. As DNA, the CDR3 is TGTGCCAGCAGCCCCCGGGGCAGGGCTGAAGCTTTCTTT. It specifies CASSPRGRAEAFF.

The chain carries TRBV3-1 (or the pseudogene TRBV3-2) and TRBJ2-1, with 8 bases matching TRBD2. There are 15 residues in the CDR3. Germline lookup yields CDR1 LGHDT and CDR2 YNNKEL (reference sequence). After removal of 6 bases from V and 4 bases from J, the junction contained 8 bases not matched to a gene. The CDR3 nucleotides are TGTGCCAGCAGAGACAGCGGGGGCCATTACAATGAGCAGTTCTTC. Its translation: CASRDSGGHYNEQFF.

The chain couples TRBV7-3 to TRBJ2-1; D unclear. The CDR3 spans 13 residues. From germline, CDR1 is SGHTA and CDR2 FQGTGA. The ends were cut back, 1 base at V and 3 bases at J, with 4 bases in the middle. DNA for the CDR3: TGTGCCAGCAGCTTAAGGGACTACAATGAGCAGTTCTTC. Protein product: CASSLRDYNEQFF. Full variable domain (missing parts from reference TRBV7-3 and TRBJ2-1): GAGVSQTPSNKVTEKGKYVELRCDPISGHTALYWYRQSLGQGPEFLIYFQGTGAADDSGLPNDRFFAVRPEGSVSTLKIQRTERGDSAVYLCASSLRDYNEQFFGPGTRLTVL.

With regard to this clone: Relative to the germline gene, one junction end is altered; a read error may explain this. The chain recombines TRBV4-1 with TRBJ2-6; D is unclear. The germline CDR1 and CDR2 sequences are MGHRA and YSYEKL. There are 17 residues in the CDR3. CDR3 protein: CASSEDIQNSGANVLTF. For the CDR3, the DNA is TGCGCCAGCAGCGAAGACATCCAAAACTCTGGGGCCAACGTCCTGACTTTC.